One and the same sample provided the 11 T cell receptor beta chains below, sequenced in a study of shared clonotypes between healthy human individuals. TCRdb keeps only in-frame clones here, not all; method: immunoSEQ multiplex PCR. Here the sample spans millions of clones, 90% to 95% being singletons. What was sequenced was naive CD4+ T cells sorted from blood. Subset reported: CD45RA+ positively selected. All receptors derive from a man aged 18 to 29 in good health.

The chain employs TRBV5-4 and TRBJ2-5, with a tentative D call TRBD2 (7 bases). CDR1 SGHNT and CDR2 YYREEE come from the germline V gene (reference sequence). The CDR3 is made up of 14 amino acids. The V end was cut by 6 bases, the J end by 2 bases, with 14 bases between. CDR3 DNA: TGTGCCAGCACCCTTAGGGGGGGACAAGAGACCCAGTACTTC. Its protein is CASTLRGGQETQYF.

The chain is built from TRBV6-5 and TRBJ1-3; no definite D call. The CDR3 is 14 amino acids. The germline V gene has CDR1 MNHEY and CDR2 SVGAGI. V dropped 5 bases and J dropped 1 base, with 9 bases sitting between them. The CDR3 spells CASSDQGSGNTIYF. The CDR3 DNA reads TGTGCCAGCAGTGATCAAGGGTCTGGAAACACCATATATTTT.

The genes are TRBV30 and TRBJ1-1; 7 nucleotides align to TRBD1. CDR3 size: 11 residues. Germline V gives CDR1 GTSNPN, CDR2 SVGIG (reference sequence). The V and J ends lost 1 base and 10 bases, in that order; junction bases with no gene match: 3. Written as DNA, the CDR3 is TGTGCCTGGAGTGCACGGGACAGAGCTTTCTTT. This sequence encodes CAWSARDRAFF.

This clone was seen once. The chain joins TRBV25-1 to TRBJ2-3; D is perhaps TRBD2 (7 bases). CDR3 length: 16 amino acids. Trimming removed 0 bases from V and 0 bases from J, with 10 bases in between. The germline V gene encodes CDR1 MGHDK and CDR2 SYGVNS. CDR3 DNA sequence: TGTGCCAGCAGTGAATATGGGAGGGGGAGCACAGATACGCAGTATTTT. Translation: CASSEYGRGSTDTQYF.

V and J are TRBV5-6 and TRBJ1-1; a weak D match, TRBD1 (6 bases). V shed 0 bases and J shed 1 base, with 13 bases lying between them. CDR3 length equals 16 residues. In germline, CDR1 is SGHDT, CDR2 YYEEEE. CDR3 nucleotide sequence: TGTGCCAGCAGCTTGGATCAGGGGCCAAAGAACACTGAAGCTTTCTTT. Encoded protein: CASSLDQGPKNTEAFF.

The V call is TRBV6-5, the J call TRBJ1-1; D not certain. Germline V gene sequence: CDR1 MNHEY, CDR2 SVGAGI. Trimming took off 6 bases at V and 4 bases at J, with 12 bases between the two ends. The CDR3 sequence is 13 residues long. The CDR3 spells CASRPPLGTEAFF. In DNA, the CDR3 is TGTGCCAGCAGGCCGCCTTTGGGCACTGAAGCTTTCTTT.

This chain connects TRBV11-2 to TRBJ2-1; possible D gene TRBD2, 6 bases. This CDR3 is 16 amino acids long. CDR1 and CDR2 (germline): SGHAT, FQNNGV. Trimming left V 2 bases short and J 8 bases short, with 19 bases between. In DNA, the CDR3 is TGTGCCAGCAGCTTAAATCACGGGGGAAGGCGGGATGAGCAGTTCTTC. This codes for CASSLNHGGRRDEQFF.

Note on this clone: At the DNA level, this CDR3 is encoded by other sequences in the same sample as well. The J gene is TRBJ2-7, the V gene TRBV11-2; no reliable D call. This CDR3 comprises 13 residues. CDR1 is SGHAT, CDR2 FQNNGV, per germline. V was pared by 1 base and J by 1 base, with 5 bases between. The CDR3 spells CASSLAGSYEQYF. CDR3 nucleotide sequence: TGTGCCAGCAGCTTAGCTGGATCCTACGAGCAGTACTTC.

This rearrangement joins TRBV5-4 to TRBJ2-7; perhaps TRBD1 as D (6 bases). The CDR3 runs 15 residues. Germline assignment: CDR1 SGHNT and CDR2 YYREEE (reference sequence). With 4 bases removed from V and 3 bases from J, the gap between germline ends came to 17 bases. The CDR3, as DNA: TGTGCCAGCAGCCCAACTTTGGACAGCCTCTACGAGCAGTACTTC. It translates to CASSPTLDSLYEQYF. Supplemented by reference TRBV5-4 and TRBJ2-7, the full variable domain reads ETGVTQSPTHLIKTRGQQVTLRCSSQSGHNTVSWYQQALGQGPQFIFQYYREEENGRGNFPPRFSGLQFPNYSSELNVNALELDDSALYLCASSPTLDSLYEQYFGPGTRLTVT.

The chain links TRBV30 to TRBJ2-1; D may correspond to TRBD1 or TRBD2 (5 bases each). Trimming shortened V by 1 base and J by 5 bases, and 15 bases separated the two germline ends. The CDR3 is made up of 15 amino acids. The germline V gene has CDR1 GTSNPN and CDR2 SVGIG (reference sequence). CDR3 residues: CAWSAPGPYNNEQFF. For the CDR3, the DNA is TGTGCCTGGAGTGCCCCGGGACCTTATAACAATGAGCAGTTCTTC.

This chain joins TRBV2 and TRBJ2-7; 8 nucleotides agree with TRBD2. The germline V gene encodes CDR1 SNHLY and CDR2 FYNNEI. This CDR3 has 14 amino acids. The V segment lost 3 bases and the J segment 0 bases; nucleotides outside the gene matches: 1. Here the CDR3 reads CASSETSVSYEQYF. For the CDR3, the DNA is TGTGCCAGCAGTGAGACTAGCGTCTCCTACGAGCAGTACTTC.